This TCR beta chain was found in a study of vaccination and CD4 T cells after COVID-19. Cultured CD4+ T cell DNA was sequenced using the Oncomine TCR Beta short-read assay. TCRdb redid the calling of the PCR reads with MiXCR, one entry per CDR3 protein. The table has approximately 19,000 distinct CDR3 sequences, 45% to 65% seen once. As for treatment: approximately 9-day PBMC culture with coronavirus spike peptide pools or control peptides (ViraFEST assay). The ViraFEST method relied on peptide pools to expand antigen-specific T cells, followed by TCR sequencing. About this clonotype: The target antigen is unknown.

The source material was CD4+ T cells from blood, cultured in vitro. This receptor was obtained from a human donor who had recovered from COVID-19.

Written as DNA, the CDR3 is TGTGCCAGCAGTTTCCAAGGGGGACAGTTCTCCTACGAGCAGTACTTC. It translates to CASSFQGGQFSYEQYF. The rearrangement uses TRBV6-5 and TRBJ2-7; 7 bases map to TRBD1. This CDR3 is 16 amino acids long. Germline V gene data show CDR1 as MNHEY and CDR2 as SVGAGI. Trimming at V came to 4 bases and at J to 0 bases, leaving 9 bases not matched to a gene.